The 15 T cell receptor beta chains reported below all come from one sample, sequenced in a study of early T cells in non-severe SARS-CoV-2 infection. TCRdb fed the 5' RACE reads into MiXCR, producing one record per CDR3 protein. The sample holds about 46,000 distinct CDR3 sequences; over 5% are singletons and the top ten take under 5.5%. The material was whole blood, obtained at baseline. The origin of the receptors is an adult who was a healthcare worker with PCR-confirmed SARS-CoV-2 infection or an uninfected control (not recorded which).

This clonotype has at least ten counts. The V and J genes are TRBV5-5 and TRBJ2-7; unclear D gene. The ends were cut back, 3 bases at V and 3 bases at J, with 7 bases in the middle. The germline gives CDR1 SGHKS, CDR2 YYEKEE (reference sequence). The CDR3 runs 12 residues. The CDR3 spells CASSYALYEQYF. The DNA for the CDR3 is TGTGCCAGCAGCTACGCTCTCTACGAGCAGTACTTC.

This clonotype was counted ten times or more. V and J are TRBV19 and TRBJ2-5; D remains unclear. This CDR3 spans 15 amino acids. The V end was cut by 0 bases, the J end by 3 bases, with 11 bases between. The germline CDR1 and CDR2 sequences are LNHDA and SQIVND (reference sequence). The CDR3 DNA sequence: TGTGCCAGTAGTATAGACCGCCTCTCGAAAGAGACCCAGTACTTC. This codes for CASSIDRLSKETQYF.

This clonotype was picked up many times. The rearrangement links TRBV4-1 to TRBJ2-3; 7 bases align to TRBD2. CDR3 length: 13 amino acids. V shed 6 bases and J 6 bases; nucleotides not matched to a gene: 6. Looked up from germline, CDR1 is MGHRA and CDR2 is YSYEKL. CDR3 sequence reads: CASRSQGGDTQYF. DNA for the CDR3: TGCGCCAGCAGAAGTCAGGGAGGGGATACGCAGTATTTT.

The chain employs TRBV9 and TRBJ2-2; D is uncertain. Germline V gene sequence: CDR1 SGDLS, CDR2 YYNGEE. V lost 1 base, J lost 3 bases, and 10 bases lay in between. The CDR3 has 15 amino acids. CDR3 coding DNA: TGTGCCAGCAGCGTAATGGGCGGACACACCGGGGAGCTGTTTTTT. The encoded protein is CASSVMGGHTGELFF. The variable domain in full, completed from reference TRBV9 and TRBJ2-2, reads DSGVTQTPKHLITATGQRVTLRCSPRSGDLSVYWYQQSLDQGLQFLIQYYNGEERAKGNILERFSAQQFPDLHSELNLSSLELGDSALYFCASSVMGGHTGELFFGEGSRLTVL.

This clonotype was seen ten or more times. The rearrangement joins TRBV5-1 to TRBJ2-3, with D unclear. The V end lost 2 bases, the J end lost 4 bases, and 11 bases lay between the germline ends. Germline CDR1 SGHRS, CDR2 YFSETQ. The CDR3 runs 14 residues. CDR3 protein: CASSLGMSADTQYF. The CDR3, as DNA: TGCGCCAGCAGCTTAGGAATGAGCGCAGATACGCAGTATTTT.

At least ten counts were recorded for this clonotype. The J gene is TRBJ2-7, the V gene TRBV6-2 or TRBV6-3; the match to TRBD1 covers 8 bases. The CDR3 consists of 15 residues. V lost 4 bases and J lost 1; bases outside the gene matches: 6. Germline V lookup: CDR1 MNHEY, CDR2 SVGEGT. CDR3 protein: CASSSTGATSYEQYF. CDR3 nucleotides: TGTGCCAGCAGTTCGACAGGGGCTACATCCTACGAGCAGTACTTC.

This clonotype showed up many times. The rearrangement links TRBV20-1 to TRBJ2-3; D assignment may be TRBD1 or TRBD2 (5 bases each). Deletions cut 6 bases from V and 1 base from J, with 11 bases between. This CDR3 is built from 13 residues. CDR1 and CDR2 from the germline V gene are DFQATT and SNEGSKA (reference sequence). The CDR3 DNA sequence: TGCAGTGCGCCGGGACCGGGCACAGATACGCAGTATTTT. It codes for CSAPGPGTDTQYF.

This clonotype was seen more than once but under ten times. V and J are TRBV7-9 and TRBJ2-7; either TRBD1 or TRBD2 may supply D (5 bases each). The CDR3 consists of 12 residues. Trimming took off 1 base at V and 12 bases at J, with 13 bases between the two ends. The germline V gene has CDR1 SEHNR and CDR2 FQNEAQ (reference sequence). CDR3 residues: CASSLEVGGPYF. The CDR3 nucleotides are TGTGCCAGCAGCTTAGAGGTTGGGGGACCGTACTTC.

This clonotype has a count of ten or more. The chain joins TRBV6-1 to TRBJ2-7, with TRBD2 matching 12 bases. The V gene's germline CDR1 is MNHNS and CDR2 SASEGT. J lost 3 bases, V lost 6 bases, and 6 bases had no gene match. The length of the CDR3 is 15 residues. The CDR3 DNA follows: TGTGCCAGCAGGGCTCTAGCGGGAGGGGTCTACGAGCAGTACTTC. Its translation: CASRALAGGVYEQYF.

In its sample, this clonotype was seen many times. The chain employs TRBV5-6 and TRBJ1-1; 8 bases are a match to TRBD1. V lost 4 bases to trimming and J lost 5 bases; unmatched junction nucleotides: 7. Germline CDR1 reads SGHDT; CDR2 reads YYEEEE. This CDR3 region has 14 residues. CDR3 nucleotides: TGTGCCAGCAGCGTAGACAGGGGAAGAACTGAAGCTTTCTTT. Residues: CASSVDRGRTEAFF.

This clonotype was counted only a few times. The chain is built from TRBV20-1 and TRBJ2-1; D is possibly TRBD2 (6 bases). Per the germline V gene, CDR1 is DFQATT and CDR2 is SNEGSKA (reference sequence). Trimming shortened V by 3 bases and J by 14 bases, and 17 bases separated the two germline ends. The length of the CDR3 is 12 residues. Here the CDR3 reads CSASKGGKAEFF. The CDR3, as DNA: TGCAGTGCTAGTAAGGGCGGGAAGGCGGAGTTCTTC.

This clonotype was recorded at least ten times. This chain connects TRBV5-5 to TRBJ1-5, with D unclear. V was clipped by 0 bases and J by 2 bases, with 6 bases between them. Germline V CDR1 and CDR2: SGHKS, YYEKEE (reference sequence). CDR3 length equals 14 residues. The CDR3 sequence is CASSLVGGNQPQHF. In DNA form, the CDR3 reads TGTGCCAGCAGCTTGGTCGGGGGCAATCAGCCCCAGCATTTT.

This clonotype occurred many times. This rearrangement joins TRBV2 to TRBJ2-7; no clear D. V was clipped by 0 bases and J by 2 bases, with 14 bases between them. CDR3 size: 16 residues. Germline CDR1 reads SNHLY; CDR2 reads FYNNEI. The CDR3 loop is CASSEALLYTAYEQYF. In DNA form, the CDR3 reads TGTGCCAGCAGTGAAGCGCTTTTGTACACAGCCTACGAGCAGTACTTC.

This clonotype was picked up a small number of times. J is TRBJ2-7 and V is TRBV20-1; D gene ambiguous. The CDR3 covers 10 residues. Germline-derived CDR1 and CDR2 are DFQATT and SNEGSKA (reference sequence). The germline V and J ends were trimmed by 3 bases and 6 bases, with 6 bases remaining between them. CDR3 nucleotides: TGCAGTGCTAGTTCGGGCGAGCAGTACTTC. Residues: CSASSGEQYF.

In this sample, this clonotype turned up many times. This chain connects TRBV10-2 to TRBJ2-1, with TRBD2 identical over 8 bases. From germline, CDR1 is WSHSY and CDR2 SAAADI. Unmatched junction bases numbered 8, after V lost 6 bases and J lost 10 bases. The CDR3 is made up of 13 amino acids. The DNA of the CDR3 is TGCGCCAGCAGAGATAGCGGGACTGGGGAGCAGTTCTTC. Protein sequence: CASRDSGTGEQFF.